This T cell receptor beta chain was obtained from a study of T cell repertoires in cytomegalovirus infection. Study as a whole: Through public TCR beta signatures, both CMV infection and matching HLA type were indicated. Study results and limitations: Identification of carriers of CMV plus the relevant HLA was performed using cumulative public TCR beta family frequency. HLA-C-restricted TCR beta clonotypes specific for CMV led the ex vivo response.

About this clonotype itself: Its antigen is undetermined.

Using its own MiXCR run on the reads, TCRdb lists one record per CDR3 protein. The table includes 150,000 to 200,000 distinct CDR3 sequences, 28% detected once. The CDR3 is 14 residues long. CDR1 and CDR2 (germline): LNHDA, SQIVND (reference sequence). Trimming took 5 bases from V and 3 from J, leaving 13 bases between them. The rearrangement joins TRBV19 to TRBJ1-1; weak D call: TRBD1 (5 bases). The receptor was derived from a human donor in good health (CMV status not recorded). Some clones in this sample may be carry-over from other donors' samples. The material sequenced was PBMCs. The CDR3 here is CASSLAGRDTEAFF. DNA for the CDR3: TGTGCCAGTAGTTTGGCAGGGAGAGACACTGAAGCTTTCTTT. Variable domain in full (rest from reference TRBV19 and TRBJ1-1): DGGITQSPKYLFRKEGQNVTLSCEQNLNHDAMYWYRQDPGQGLRLIYYSQIVNDFQKGDIAEGYSVSREKKESFPLTVTSAQKNPTAFYLCASSLAGRDTEAFFGQGTRLTVV.